A selection of T cell receptor beta chains follows, all from one sample in a study of blood T cell repertoires in COVID-19. Libraries were prepared by immunoSEQ multiplex PCR; TCRdb keeps only in-frame clonotypes and omits some of them. The sample holds 200,000 to 250,000 clones, around 83% seen once. The sequenced sample was peripheral blood. The source of these receptors is a woman under 30 with acute or convalescent COVID-19. Both conserved end residues are part of each CDR3. The D gene is left open where the match is weak. For some rows the clone size is stated as once, few or many, or as a class when expanded; others skip it.

clone size | J gene | V gene | D gene | CDR3 DNA | CDR3 protein
NA | TRBJ2-5 | TRBV3-1/TRBV3-2 | TRBD2 | TGTGCCAGCAGCTCGGGACTAGCGGGAGTACAGGAGACCCAGTACTTC | CASSSGLAGVQETQYF
few | TRBJ2-5 | TRBV29-1 | TRBD1 | TGCAGCGTTAAACCCACAGGGGGCCCCCATCAAGAGACCCAGTACTTC | CSVKPTGGPHQETQYF
NA | TRBJ1-2 | TRBV28 | NA | TGTGCCAGCAGTTTAGAGGTCCTCTATGGCTACACCTTC | CASSLEVLYGYTF
NA | TRBJ1-1 | TRBV29-1 | NA | TGCAGCGTTGTAATAACTGAAGCTTTCTTT | CSVVITEAFF
NA | TRBJ1-1 | TRBV7-2 | NA | TGTGCCAGCAGCTTACGGACAGCTGAAGCTTTCTTT | CASSLRTAEAFF
once | TRBJ1-4 | TRBV5-5 | NA | TGTGCCAGCAGCTTTATAGGGGGTCGTAATGAAAAACTGTTTTTT | CASSFIGGRNEKLFF
NA | TRBJ1-5 | TRBV7-9 | TRBD1 | TGTGCCAGCAGTAGGGGACAGGGGGATAATCAGCCCCAGCATTTT | CASSRGQGDNQPQHF
NA | TRBJ2-5 | TRBV7-2 | NA | TGTGCCAGCAGCTTAGCAAGCCCACCGGGGACCCAGTACTTC | CASSLASPPGTQYF
NA | TRBJ2-6 | TRBV6-2/TRBV6-3 | NA | TGTGCCAGCAGTTCCGACAGTACTAGGGCCAACGTCCTGACTTTC | CASSSDSTRANVLTF
NA | TRBJ1-1 | TRBV3-1/TRBV3-2 | TRBD1 | TGTGCCAGCAGGGACAGGGGAGGTACTGAAGCTTTCTTT | CASRDRGGTEAFF
NA | TRBJ2-4 | TRBV4-3 | TRBD2 | TGCGCCAGCAGCCAAGACGTTCCCGCAGGACTAGCGGGACTAGCCAAAAACATTCAGTACTTC | CASSQDVPAGLAGLAKNIQYF
NA | TRBJ2-1 | TRBV19 | TRBD2 | TGTGCCAGTAGTAGTTCTAGGACTAGCGGGAGGAATGAGCAGTTCTTC | CASSSSRTSGRNEQFF
NA | TRBJ1-5 | TRBV4-3 | TRBD1 | TGCGCCAGCAGCCAAGGACAGGGTGTCGGTAGCAATCAGCCCCAGCATTTT | CASSQGQGVGSNQPQHF
NA | TRBJ1-2 | TRBV5-1 | NA | TGCGCCAGCAGCTTGGGGGACACCCCCTATGGCTACACCTTC | CASSLGDTPYGYTF
NA | TRBJ2-1 | TRBV4-3 | NA | TGCGCCAGCAGCCGACAACGCGTGGGGGGTTTCTCCTACAATGAGCAGTTCTTC | CASSRQRVGGFSYNEQFF
NA | TRBJ1-5 | TRBV3-1/TRBV3-2 | TRBD1 | TGTGCCAGCAGCGAGTCCGGGACAGGGTATAACAATCAGCCCCAGCATTTT | CASSESGTGYNNQPQHF
NA | TRBJ1-2 | TRBV2 | TRBD1 | TGTGCCAGCAGGGGGGGACAGCGAAACTATGGCTACACCTTC | CASRGGQRNYGYTF
NA | TRBJ1-5 | TRBV4-3 | NA | TGCGCCAGCAGCCAAGGGATCCAGGATGATCAGCCCCAGCATTTT | CASSQGIQDDQPQHF
NA | TRBJ1-4 | TRBV2 | TRBD1 | TGTGCCAGCAGTCCTGGACAGGGTGGGTGGGAAAAACTGTTTTTT | CASSPGQGGWEKLFF
NA | TRBJ2-2 | TRBV19 | TRBD1 | TGTGCCAGTCAGACAGGGGCCGGGGAGCTGTTTTTT | CASQTGAGELFF
NA | TRBJ2-1 | TRBV4-3 | TRBD2 | TGCGCCAGCAGCCAAGACTGGACTAGCCTAACATACAATGAGCAGTTCTTC | CASSQDWTSLTYNEQFF
NA | TRBJ2-1 | TRBV9 | TRBD2 | TGTGCCAGCAGCGCGGGGACTAGCGGGAGAAATGAGCAGTTCTTC | CASSAGTSGRNEQFF
few | TRBJ2-1 | TRBV11-2 | TRBD2 | TGTGCCAGCAGCACCCGACTAGCGCACTACAATGAGCAGTTCTTC | CASSTRLAHYNEQFF
NA | TRBJ1-6 | TRBV6-5 | TRBD1 | TGTGCCAGCAGTCAGCCGACAGGGGGCGATTCACCCCTCCACTTT | CASSQPTGGDSPLHF
once | TRBJ2-3 | TRBV4-1 | TRBD1 | TGCGCCAGCAGCCAAGATCGGAGACAGGGGCCAGATACGCAGTATTTT | CASSQDRRQGPDTQYF
NA | TRBJ2-7 | TRBV3-1/TRBV3-2 | NA | TGTGCCAGCAGCCAAGTCCCCCGAGGACTAACCCTTAACGAGCAGTACTTC | CASSQVPRGLTLNEQYF
NA | TRBJ2-1 | TRBV2 | NA | TGTGCCAGCATCGACCCGGGGACCTACAATGAGCAGTTCTTC | CASIDPGTYNEQFF
many | TRBJ2-1 | TRBV3-1/TRBV3-2 | TRBD2 | TGTGCCAGCAGCCCGAGACTAGCGGGAGGAGATGAGCAGTTCTTC | CASSPRLAGGDEQFF
NA | TRBJ1-5 | TRBV6-5 | NA | TGTGCCAGTAGACCAGGGGAGAGCAATCAGCCCCAGCATTTT | CASRPGESNQPQHF
NA | TRBJ1-1 | TRBV12-3/TRBV12-4 | TRBD1 | TGTGCCAGCAAGACAGGGGATGGAACTGAAGCTTTCTTT | CASKTGDGTEAFF
NA | TRBJ2-1 | TRBV2 | TRBD2 | TGTGCCAGCAGTGAACTAGCGGAGTACAATGAGCAGTTCTTC | CASSELAEYNEQFF
NA | TRBJ2-3 | TRBV11-3 | NA | TGTGCCAGCAGCTCCATAGGCACAGATACGCAGTATTTT | CASSSIGTDTQYF
NA | TRBJ2-7 | TRBV23-1 | NA | TGCGCCAGCAGTCAATGGGGATTCCGGGACATAGGGGCCTACGAGCAGTACTTC | CASSQWGFRDIGAYEQYF
NA | TRBJ1-1 | TRBV19 | TRBD1 | TGTGCCAGTAGACAGCGGGACAGGGGGAAAGGTGTGACTGAAGCTTTCTTT | CASRQRDRGKGVTEAFF
NA | TRBJ2-7 | TRBV4-1 | TRBD2 | TGCGCCAGCAGCCAAGCAAAGGGACTAGCGGTAACCTACGAGCAGTACTTC | CASSQAKGLAVTYEQYF
many | TRBJ1-2 | TRBV5-5 | NA | TGTGCCAGCAGCTTGGCAGGGCCCTTAGGCTACACCTTC | CASSLAGPLGYTF
few | TRBJ2-2 | TRBV13 | NA | TGTGCCAGCAGCTCCTATACCGGGACACCCCTGAACACCGGGGAGCTGTTTTTT | CASSSYTGTPLNTGELFF
NA | TRBJ2-1 | TRBV11-2 | NA | TGTGCCAGCAGCTTAGATCGAGTTAACGAGCAGTTCTTC | CASSLDRVNEQFF
NA | TRBJ2-1 | TRBV7-8 | TRBD2 | TGTGCCAGCAGCTTAGAGGGACTAGCGGGAGGAAGCTCCTACAATGAGCAGTTCTTC | CASSLEGLAGGSSYNEQFF
NA | TRBJ1-6 | TRBV6-5 | NA | TGTGCCAGCAGTTACGATCGTGGCTGGAATTCACCCCTCCACTTT | CASSYDRGWNSPLHF
NA | TRBJ1-5 | TRBV19 | NA | TGTGCCAGTAGTATATCAGGGGTTCCTCAGCCCCAGCATTTT | CASSISGVPQPQHF
few | TRBJ1-2 | TRBV5-1 | NA | TGCGCCAGCAGACCGGACAGCCTAATCTATGGCTACACCTTC | CASRPDSLIYGYTF
NA | TRBJ2-7 | TRBV2 | NA | TGTGCCAGCAGTGAACAGGGAACGGGCGAGCAGTACTTC | CASSEQGTGEQYF
NA | TRBJ2-1 | TRBV4-1 | NA | TGCGCCAGCAGCCATGGACTACTATCCTACAATGAGCAGTTCTTC | CASSHGLLSYNEQFF
NA | TRBJ2-2 | TRBV28 | TRBD2 | TGTGCCAGCAGTTCCCCCGGGACTAGCGGGAGTTTTATCGGGGAGCTGTTTTTT | CASSSPGTSGSFIGELFF
NA | TRBJ2-7 | TRBV5-1 | TRBD2 | TGCGCCAGCAGCTCAACCGGGACTACAACCTACGAGCAGTACTTC | CASSSTGTTTYEQYF
NA | TRBJ2-3 | TRBV7-2 | NA | TGTGCCAGCAGCTTAAGGCGGGGAACAGATACGCAGTATTTT | CASSLRRGTDTQYF
NA | TRBJ2-6 | TRBV7-9 | TRBD2 | TGTGCCAGCAGCTTTACTAGCGGGAGAACTGGGGCCAACGTCCTGACTTTC | CASSFTSGRTGANVLTF
NA | TRBJ2-7 | TRBV19 | TRBD2 | TGTGCCAGTAGCCCGGGAGGACTCTCCTACGAGCAGTACTTC | CASSPGGLSYEQYF
NA | TRBJ2-1 | TRBV6-5 | NA | TGTGCCAGCAGGAAGGACTCAGTAAAGCAGTTCTTC | CASRKDSVKQFF
NA | TRBJ1-3 | TRBV6-2/TRBV6-3 | NA | TGTGCCAGCAGTACCGGGTTTGATGGAAACACCATATATTTT | CASSTGFDGNTIYF
NA | TRBJ1-1 | TRBV2 | NA | TGTGCCAGCCCTGTCGGGTTTCGGGGGACTGAAGCTTTCTTT | CASPVGFRGTEAFF
NA | TRBJ2-7 | TRBV30 | NA | TGTGCCTGGAGTGCTGCCCAGGGCGAGCAGTACTTC | CAWSAAQGEQYF